This entry features one TCR beta chain sequence. There are a few counts of this clone. Its antigen remains unidentified. Base quality data are lacking; no much larger clone is found one base away. The High Capacity cDNA Reverse Transcription Kit was used to reverse transcribe all of the isolated RNA, meaning that expressed TCRB transcripts were what got sequenced. Naive, central memory and regulatory T cell samples underwent deep immunoSEQ sequencing, averaging approximately 3.3 million total reads per sample. Sorted cells were lysed in RLT buffer, and RNA was extracted using DNase-treated RNeasy Micro or Mini kits according to cell number. Each cell subset was processed separately to prevent cross-contamination, with patient and healthy donor samples processed together. The immunoSEQ multiplex PCR was used to amplify TCRB sequences from cDNA, generating 87-bp fragments that spanned the CDR3 region. Sequencing of the amplicons was performed on the Illumina HiSeq platform. The paper's processing steps were these. Synthetic template baselines were used to correct PCR bias computationally, reads within Hamming distance 2 were collapsed together, and singletons that could not be merged were discarded. Reads were aligned to IMGT to assign V, D and J genes, CDR3 length, and insertions or deletions at six rearrangement sites. Within each subset, clonotype counts were normalized to sorted cell number, after which true diversity and Gini coefficients were computed with the tcR R package. Repertoire sharing was quantified using the overlap coefficient calculated on TCRB nucleotide sequences. As a proxy for the pre-selection repertoire, out-of-frame TCRB sequences from naive cells were analyzed. The table comes from immuneACCESS by way of TCRdb, which keeps in-frame sequences with V and J called. Part of the clones is missing from these tables; in studies checked, under half for an unresolved V gene and the rest for unknown reasons. V and J calls and clone size are as listed in that table; D and trimming were resolved from the DNA. In this sample the table shows about 740,000 clones, roughly 12% of which occur a single time. The ten largest account for roughly 0.022% of the sample.

From each donor, a single peripheral blood sample of approximately 120 mL on average was drawn into heparinised tubes. Using a panel that included CD45RO, CCR7, CD25, CD127, CD95 and CD27, naive, central memory, regulatory and stem cell-like memory CD4+ T cells were sorted on a BD FACSAria II. All sorted populations exceeded 95% purity. Right away, PBMCs were isolated by Lymphoprep density gradient centrifugation and were stained directly, with no culture step. To minimize batch effects, samples were stained and sorted in pairs, one healthy donor with one patient per experiment. Taken from cysteine to phenylalanine, the CDR3 has 13 residues. Only CDR3 DNA remains: 39 bases, in frame from the first base. The germline V end is reduced by 6 bases and the J end by 5 bases; junction bases left unmatched: 4. The germline V gene (reference sequence) yields LNHDA for CDR1 and SQIVND for CDR2. This sample was taken from a study of beta chain features in type 1 diabetes listed by TCRdb under 2018. General notes on the study: Mean age, gender distribution, total cell number and subset yield were not different between patients and healthy donors. The study compared the TCRB repertoires of sorted circulating CD4+ T cell subsets in recently diagnosed type 1 diabetes patients with those in matched healthy donors. Whereas all 30 or so donors provided naive and central memory subsets, regulatory and stem cell-like memory subsets were isolated from just 8 patients and roughly eight healthy donors. A total of some 100,000,000 sorted cells were examined across all samples, and a strong correlation was observed between cell number per subset and RNA yield.

What the research found in general, with its limitations: The naive, central memory and regulatory TCRB repertoires appeared to resemble one another more closely among patients than among healthy donors. Patients with type 1 diabetes made fewer insertions and deleted more nucleotides at VDJ recombination sites, implying thymic rearrangement abnormalities. A moderate but significant shortening of TCRB CDR3 length was observed in type 1 diabetes patients in all four CD4+ subsets. Because cDNA was sequenced instead of genomic DNA, highly expressing activated cells could be over-represented, though the groups showed no difference in activation or CD3 levels. Shorter templates might have been favored by PCR, but patient and control samples were amplified and corrected together, so both groups would have been affected equally by any skew. HLA sub-analyses involved small numbers of individuals, so any influence of HLA type on TCRB rearrangement remained unresolved.

The receptor's source is a man between 18 and 29 years old with type 1 diabetes. The rearrangement joined TRBV19 to TRBJ1-5; the junction holds 7 bases that match TRBD1. The sample comprised naive CD4+ T cells from blood. In light of the paper, this sample's cell subset or site label describes: true naive CD4+ T cells. The DNA is as follows: TGTGCCAGTAGCCGGGACAGAGATCAGCCCCAGCATTTT. Its protein is CASSRDRDQPQHF.